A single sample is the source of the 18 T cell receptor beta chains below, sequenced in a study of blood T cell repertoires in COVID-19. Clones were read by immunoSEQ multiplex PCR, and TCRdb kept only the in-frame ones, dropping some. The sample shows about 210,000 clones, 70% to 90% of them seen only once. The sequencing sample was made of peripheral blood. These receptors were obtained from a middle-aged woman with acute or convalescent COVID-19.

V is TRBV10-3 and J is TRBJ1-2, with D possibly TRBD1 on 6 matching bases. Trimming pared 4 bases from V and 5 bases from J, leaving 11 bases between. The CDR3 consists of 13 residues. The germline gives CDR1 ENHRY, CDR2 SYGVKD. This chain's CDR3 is CAISGPRGYGYTF. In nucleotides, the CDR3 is TGTGCCATCAGTGGGCCCAGGGGATATGGCTACACCTTC.

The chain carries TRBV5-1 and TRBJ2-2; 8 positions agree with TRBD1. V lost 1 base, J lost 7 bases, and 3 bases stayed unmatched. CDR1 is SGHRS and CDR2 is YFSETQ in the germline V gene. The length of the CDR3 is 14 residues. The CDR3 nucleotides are TGCGCCAGCAGCTTGATCAGGGGGCGCGGGGAGCTGTTTTTT. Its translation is CASSLIRGRGELFF.

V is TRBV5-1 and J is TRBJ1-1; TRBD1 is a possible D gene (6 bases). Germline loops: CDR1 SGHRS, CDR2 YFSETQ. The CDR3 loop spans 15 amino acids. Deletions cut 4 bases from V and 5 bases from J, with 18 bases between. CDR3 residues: CASSKGYREYTEAFF. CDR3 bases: TGCGCCAGCAGCAAGGGATACAGGGAATATACTGAAGCTTTCTTT.

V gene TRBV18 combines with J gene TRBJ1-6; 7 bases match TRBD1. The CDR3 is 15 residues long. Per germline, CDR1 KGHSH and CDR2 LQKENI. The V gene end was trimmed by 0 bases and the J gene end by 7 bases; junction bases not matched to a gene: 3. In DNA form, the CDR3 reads TGTGCCAGCTCACCACCGAGGGACAGAAATTCACCCCTCCACTTT. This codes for CASSPPRDRNSPLHF.

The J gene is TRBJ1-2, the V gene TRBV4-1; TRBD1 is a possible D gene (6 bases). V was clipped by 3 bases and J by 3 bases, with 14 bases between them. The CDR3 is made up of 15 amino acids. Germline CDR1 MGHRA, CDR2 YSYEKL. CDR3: CASSQSEGGDYGYTF. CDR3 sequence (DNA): TGCGCCAGCAGCCAGAGCGAGGGGGGGGACTATGGCTACACCTTC.

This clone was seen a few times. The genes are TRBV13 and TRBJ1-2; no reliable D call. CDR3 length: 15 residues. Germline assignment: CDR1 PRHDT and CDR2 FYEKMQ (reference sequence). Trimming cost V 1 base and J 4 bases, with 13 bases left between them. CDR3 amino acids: CASSLVSRTSYGYTF. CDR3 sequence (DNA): TGTGCCAGCAGCTTAGTCTCCAGAACCTCCTATGGCTACACCTTC. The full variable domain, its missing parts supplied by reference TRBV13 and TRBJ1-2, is AAGVIQSPRHLIKEKRETATLKCYPIPRHDTVYWYQQGPGQDPQFLISFYEKMQSDKGSIPDRFSAQQFSDYHSELNMSSLELGDSALYFCASSLVSRTSYGYTFGSGTRLTVV.

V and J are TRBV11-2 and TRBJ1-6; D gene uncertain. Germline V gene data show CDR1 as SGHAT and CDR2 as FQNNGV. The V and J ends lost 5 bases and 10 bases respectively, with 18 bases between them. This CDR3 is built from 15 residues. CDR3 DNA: TGTGCCAGCAGCCACACGGGTCCGGGTAGATCACCCCTCCACTTT. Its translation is CASSHTGPGRSPLHF.

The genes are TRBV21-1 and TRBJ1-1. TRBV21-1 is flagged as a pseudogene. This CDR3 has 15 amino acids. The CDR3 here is CASTPEASRGEAAFF. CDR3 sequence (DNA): TGTGCCAGCACCCCCGAGGCGAGTCGCGGCGAGGCAGCTTTCTTT.

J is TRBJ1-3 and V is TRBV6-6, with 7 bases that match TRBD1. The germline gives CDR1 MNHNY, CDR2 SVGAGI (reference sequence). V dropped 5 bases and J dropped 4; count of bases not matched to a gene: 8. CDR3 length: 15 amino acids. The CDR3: CASSDGPGGGNTIYF. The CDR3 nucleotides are TGTGCCAGCAGTGACGGACCAGGGGGAGGAAACACCATATATTTT.

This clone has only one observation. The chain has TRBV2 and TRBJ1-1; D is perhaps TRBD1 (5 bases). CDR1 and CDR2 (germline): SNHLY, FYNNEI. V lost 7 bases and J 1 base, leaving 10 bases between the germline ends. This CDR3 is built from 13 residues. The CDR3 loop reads CASIRGSNTEAFF. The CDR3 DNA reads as TGTGCCAGCATCCGGGGGTCGAACACTGAAGCTTTCTTT.

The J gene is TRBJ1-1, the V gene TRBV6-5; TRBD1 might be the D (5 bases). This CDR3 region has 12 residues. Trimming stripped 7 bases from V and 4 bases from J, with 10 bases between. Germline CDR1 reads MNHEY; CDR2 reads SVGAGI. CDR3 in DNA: TGTGCCAGCAACAGGCCAGCCACTGAAGCTTTCTTT. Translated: CASNRPATEAFF.

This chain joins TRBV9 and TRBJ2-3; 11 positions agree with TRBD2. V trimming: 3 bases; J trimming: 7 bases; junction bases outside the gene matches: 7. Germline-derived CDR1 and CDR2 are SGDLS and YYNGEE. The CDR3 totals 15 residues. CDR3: CASSAGSGGANTQYF. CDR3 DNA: TGTGCCAGCAGCGCAGGTAGCGGGGGGGCAAATACGCAGTATTTT.

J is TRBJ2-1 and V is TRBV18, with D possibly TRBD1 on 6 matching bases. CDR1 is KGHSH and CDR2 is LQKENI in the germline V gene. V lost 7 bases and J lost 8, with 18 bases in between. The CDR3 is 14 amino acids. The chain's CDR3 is CASLQDSPIDEQFF. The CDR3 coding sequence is TGTGCCAGCTTGCAGGACAGCCCTATCGATGAGCAGTTCTTC.

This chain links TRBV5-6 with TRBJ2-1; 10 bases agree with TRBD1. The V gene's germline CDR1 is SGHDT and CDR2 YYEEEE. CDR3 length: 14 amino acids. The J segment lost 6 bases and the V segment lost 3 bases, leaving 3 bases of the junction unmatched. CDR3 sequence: CASSSGTGVNEQFF. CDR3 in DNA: TGTGCCAGCAGCTCTGGGACAGGGGTCAATGAGCAGTTCTTC.

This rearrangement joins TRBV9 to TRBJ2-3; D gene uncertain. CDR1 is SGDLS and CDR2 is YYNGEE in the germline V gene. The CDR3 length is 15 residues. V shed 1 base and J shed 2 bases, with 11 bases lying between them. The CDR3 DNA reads TGTGCCAGCAGCGTACAGGTTCGGTACACAGATACGCAGTATTTT. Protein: CASSVQVRYTDTQYF. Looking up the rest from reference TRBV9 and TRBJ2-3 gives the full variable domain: DSGVTQTPKHLITATGQRVTLRCSPRSGDLSVYWYQQSLDQGLQFLIQYYNGEERAKGNILERFSAQQFPDLHSELNLSSLELGDSALYFCASSVQVRYTDTQYFGPGTRLTVL.

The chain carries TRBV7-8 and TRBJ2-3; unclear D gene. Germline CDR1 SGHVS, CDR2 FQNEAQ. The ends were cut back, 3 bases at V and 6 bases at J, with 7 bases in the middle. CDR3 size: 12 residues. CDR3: CASSFLLDTQYF. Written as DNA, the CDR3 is TGTGCCAGCAGCTTCCTTCTGGATACGCAGTATTTT.

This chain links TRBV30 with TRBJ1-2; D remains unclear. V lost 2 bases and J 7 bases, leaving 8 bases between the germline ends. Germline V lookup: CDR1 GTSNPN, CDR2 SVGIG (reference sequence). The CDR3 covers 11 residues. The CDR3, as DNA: TGTGCCTGGAGTACCTCCGGTGGCTACACCTTC. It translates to CAWSTSGGYTF.

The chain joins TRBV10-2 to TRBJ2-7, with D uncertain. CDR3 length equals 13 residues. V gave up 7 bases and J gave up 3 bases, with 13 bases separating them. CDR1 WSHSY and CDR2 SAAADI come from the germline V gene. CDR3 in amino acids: CASNNNRNYEQYV. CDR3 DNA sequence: TGCGCCAGCAACAACAATCGAAACTACGAGCAGTACGTC.